This TCR beta chain came from a study of cytomegalovirus exposure and HLA in healthy donors. Germline CDR1 SEHNR, CDR2 FQNEAQ (reference sequence). This CDR3 comprises 15 residues. Trimming took 1 base from V and 2 from J, leaving 10 bases between them. The PCR was carried out with 60 Vbeta primers and 13 Jbeta primers. Produced via immunoSEQ multiplex PCR; TCRdb's table is partial and in-frame only. The sample shows around 110,000 clones, around 83% of them seen only once. Sequencing was performed on PBMCs. The chain recombines TRBV7-9 with TRBJ2-3, with D possibly matching TRBD2 (5 bases). The sequence was collected from a man aged 25 to 40 in good health and CMV-seropositive. The CDR3 loop reads CASSLVSSPTDTQYF. The CDR3 DNA sequence: TGTGCCAGCAGCTTAGTCTCTAGCCCCACAGATACGCAGTATTTT. Full variable domain (rest looked up from reference TRBV7-9 and TRBJ2-3): DTGVSQNPRHKITKRGQNVTFRCDPISEHNRLYWYRQTLGQGPEFLTYFQNEAQLEKSRLLSDRFSAERPKGSFSTLEIQRTEQGDSAMYLCASSLVSSPTDTQYFGPGTRLTVL.